The 8 T cell receptor beta chains reported below all come from one sample, sequenced in a study of beta chain features in type 1 diabetes. Findings of the study overall: Among all four CD4+ subsets, Type 1 diabetes patients had TCRB CDR3s that were moderately but significantly shorter.

What was sequenced were expressed TCRB transcripts, since all of the isolated RNA had been reverse transcribed. Some clones are missing from TCRdb's copy, which holds only in-frame ones; the method was immunoSEQ multiplex PCR. The sample holds more than 300,000 clones, roughly 12% seen once. These receptors are not linked to any known antigen. Sequencing input: naive CD4+ T cells from blood. The receptors stem from a woman aged 18-29 years with type 1 diabetes.

This clone was observed a handful of times. The gene calls are TRBV4-1 and TRBJ1-6, with unresolved D. Trimming took 2 bases from V and 5 from J, leaving 22 bases between them. This CDR3 is 19 amino acids long. The V gene's germline CDR1 is MGHRA and CDR2 YSYEKL. The CDR3 is CASSQRALRVRRDNSPLHF. DNA for the CDR3: TGCGCCAGCAGCCAAAGGGCACTCCGGGTCCGGAGGGATAATTCACCCCTCCACTTT.

This clone came up a few times. J is TRBJ2-7 and V is TRBV23-1; D is unclear. TRBV23-1 is reported as an ORF; its role is uncertain. There are 13 residues in the CDR3. V was clipped by 2 bases and J by 4 bases, with 9 bases between them. The chain's CDR3 is CASSQQVTYEQYF. The CDR3 DNA follows: TGCGCCAGCAGTCAACAGGTTACATACGAGCAGTACTTC.

V gene TRBV27 combines with J gene TRBJ2-2; 7 nucleotides align to TRBD1. Looked up from germline, CDR1 is MNHEY and CDR2 is SMNVEV (reference sequence). This CDR3 is 15 amino acids long. Unmatched junction bases numbered 2, after V lost 3 bases and J lost 1 base. Here the CDR3 reads CASSLGTVNTGELFF. For the CDR3, the DNA is TGTGCCAGCAGTTTGGGGACAGTGAACACCGGGGAGCTGTTTTTT.

This chain links TRBV6-4 with TRBJ1-2; 7 bases map to TRBD1. The CDR3 is made up of 14 amino acids. With 4 bases clipped from V and 7 bases from J, the junction kept 9 bases outside the gene matches. Germline CDR1 and CDR2: MRHNA and SNTAGT. Here the CDR3 DNA reads TGTGCCAGCAGTGTGGAGGGGGCCTATGGTGGCTACACCTTC. Its translation is CASSVEGAYGGYTF.

The genes are TRBV28 and TRBJ1-4; 9 bases agree with TRBD1. The germline V gene has CDR1 MDHEN and CDR2 SYDVKM. The CDR3 sequence is 13 residues long. Germline trimming cut 8 bases from V and 7 bases from J; bases unmatched to any gene: 5. In DNA, the CDR3 is TGTGCCAGCCTGGGACAGGGTAGTGAAAAACTGTTTTTT. Protein product: CASLGQGSEKLFF.

The gene calls are TRBV15 and TRBJ1-4; possibly TRBD1 for D (5 bases). In germline, CDR1 is LNHNV, CDR2 YYDKDF (reference sequence). This CDR3 comprises 16 residues. V lost 4 bases and J 3 bases, leaving 15 bases between the germline ends. CDR3 protein: CATSINSGNPNEKLFF. Here the CDR3 DNA reads TGTGCCACCAGCATAAACTCAGGGAATCCTAATGAAAAACTGTTTTTT.

This clone appeared a few times. The chain employs TRBV6-6 and TRBJ2-5, with 8 bases lining up with TRBD1. The V gene's germline CDR1 is MNHNY and CDR2 SVGAGI (reference sequence). The CDR3 runs 14 residues. V trimming: 4 bases; J trimming: 2 bases; junction bases outside the gene matches: 3. The chain's CDR3 is CASSFTGGQETQYF. In DNA, the CDR3 is TGTGCCAGCAGTTTCACAGGGGGACAAGAGACCCAGTACTTC.

This chain uses TRBV7-2 with TRBJ1-2; no reliable D call. Trimming took off 5 bases at V and 3 bases at J, with 7 bases between the two ends. The CDR3 totals 12 residues. Germline V gene data show CDR1 as SGHTA and CDR2 as FQGNSA. CDR3 coding DNA: TGTGCCAGCAGCCTGAGTTACTATGGCTACACCTTC. This sequence encodes CASSLSYYGYTF.